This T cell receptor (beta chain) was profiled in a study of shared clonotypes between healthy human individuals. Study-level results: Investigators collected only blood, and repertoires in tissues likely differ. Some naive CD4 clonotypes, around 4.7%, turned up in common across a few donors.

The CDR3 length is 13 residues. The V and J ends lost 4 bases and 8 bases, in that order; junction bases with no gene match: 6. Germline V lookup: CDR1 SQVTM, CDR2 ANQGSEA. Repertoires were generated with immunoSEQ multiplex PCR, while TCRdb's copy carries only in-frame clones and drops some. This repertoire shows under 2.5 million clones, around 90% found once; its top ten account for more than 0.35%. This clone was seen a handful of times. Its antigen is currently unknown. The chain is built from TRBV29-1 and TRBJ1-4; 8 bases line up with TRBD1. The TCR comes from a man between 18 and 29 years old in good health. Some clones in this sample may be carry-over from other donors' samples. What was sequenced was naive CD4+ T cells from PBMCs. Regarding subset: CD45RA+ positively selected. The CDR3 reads CSVGTGLEEKLFF. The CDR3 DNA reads TGCAGCGTTGGGACAGGGTTGGAGGAAAAACTGTTTTTT. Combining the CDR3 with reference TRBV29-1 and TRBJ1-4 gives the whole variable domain SAVISQKPSRDICQRGTSLTIQCQVDSQVTMMFWYRQQPGQSLTLIATANQGSEATYESGFVIDKFPISRPNLTFSTLTVSNMSPEDSSIYLCSVGTGLEEKLFFGSGTQLSVL.